Listed here is a single T cell receptor (beta chain). The TCR beta repertoire was assessed by survey-level immunoSEQ sequencing. Using immunoSEQ multiplex PCR, the repertoire was profiled, and TCRdb retains in-frame clones only, with some absent. The sample consists of about 50,000 clones, over 85% of them appearing once. The clonotype originates from a man aged 40-55 years with rheumatoid arthritis. The sample consisted of PBMCs.

The CDR3 nucleotides read TGTGCCAGCAGCGCTGGGACCGCATACAATGAGCAGTTCTTC. This encodes CASSAGTAYNEQFF. This chain connects TRBV7-6 to TRBJ2-1; D tentatively fits TRBD1 or TRBD2 (5 bases each). The CDR3 is 14 amino acids. Trimming took 5 bases from V and 4 from J, leaving 12 bases between them. Germline lookup yields CDR1 SGHVS and CDR2 FNYEAQ.